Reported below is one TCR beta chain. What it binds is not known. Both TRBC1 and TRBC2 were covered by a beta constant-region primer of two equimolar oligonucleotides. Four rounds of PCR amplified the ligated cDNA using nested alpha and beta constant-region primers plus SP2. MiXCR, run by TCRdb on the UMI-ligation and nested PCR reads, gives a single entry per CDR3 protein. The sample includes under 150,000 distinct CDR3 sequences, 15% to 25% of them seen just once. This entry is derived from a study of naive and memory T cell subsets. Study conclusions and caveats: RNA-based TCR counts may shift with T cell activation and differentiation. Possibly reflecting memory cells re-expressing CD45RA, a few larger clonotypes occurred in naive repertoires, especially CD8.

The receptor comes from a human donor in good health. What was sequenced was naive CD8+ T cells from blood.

CDR3 in DNA: TGCGCCAGCAGCCTCCGGGACAGGGGGTTCGACGAGCAGTACTTC. Its translation: CASSLRDRGFDEQYF. The chain employs TRBV4-1 and TRBJ2-7; TRBD1 aligns across 11 bases. The CDR3 contains 15 residues. The V gene's germline CDR1 is MGHRA and CDR2 YSYEKL. Germline trimming cut 4 bases from V and 5 bases from J; bases unmatched to any gene: 7.